Listed below are T cell receptor beta chains from one sample, sequenced in a study of T cell clones after liver transplantation. Generated by immunoSEQ multiplex PCR, the TCRdb table keeps only in-frame clones and is missing some. The sample includes roughly 100,000 clones, approximately 79% of them seen just once. The material sequenced was CD4+ T cells from blood, taken about 50 months after liver transplant. The receptors stem from a human patient who received a liver transplant. Some T cells may be transferred from the graft donor. CDR3s include the opening cysteine and the closing phenylalanine or tryptophan.

j_call v_call cdr3_aa
TRBJ2-7 TRBV6-5 CASSSFRGPLREQYF
TRBJ2-1 TRBV10-3 CAISSGQGGYNEQFF
TRBJ2-1 TRBV7-8 CASSPSWSRDTNEQFF
TRBJ2-3 TRBV27 CASSPARRGTDTQYF
TRBJ1-2 TRBV2 CAITDRGRGYTF
TRBJ2-3 TRBV5-1 CASSYGGTDTQYF
TRBJ1-4 TRBV27 CASSWDRGEKLFF
TRBJ1-6 TRBV4-3 CASSQVHRGLWSPLHF
TRBJ1-3 TRBV14 CASSQDLPGGNTIYF
TRBJ2-5 TRBV27 CASSRLAGERETQYF
TRBJ2-5 TRBV5-5 CASSPQLMAGGQYF
TRBJ1-1 TRBV7-8 CASSLDGRGNTEAFF
TRBJ2-2 TRBV19 CASSFSGELFF
TRBJ2-2 TRBV18 CASSPGTGNTGELFF
TRBJ2-1 TRBV20-1 CSAVANEQFF
TRBJ2-2 TRBV28 CASIPRGKNTGELFF